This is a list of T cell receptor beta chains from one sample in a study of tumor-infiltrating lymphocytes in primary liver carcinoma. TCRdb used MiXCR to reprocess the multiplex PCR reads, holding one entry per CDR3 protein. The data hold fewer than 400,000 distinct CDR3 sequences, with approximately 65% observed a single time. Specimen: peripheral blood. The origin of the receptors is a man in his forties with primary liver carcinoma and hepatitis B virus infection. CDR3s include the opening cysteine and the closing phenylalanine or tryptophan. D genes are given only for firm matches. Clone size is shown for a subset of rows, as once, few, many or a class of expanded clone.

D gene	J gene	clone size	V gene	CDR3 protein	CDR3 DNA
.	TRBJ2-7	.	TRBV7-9	CASSLVTGGTYEQYF	TGTGCCAGCAGCTTAGTGACAGGCGGTACCTACGAGCAGTACTTC
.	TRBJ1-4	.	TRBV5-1	CASNRGGAPNEKLFF	TGCGCCAGCAATCGAGGGGGGGCGCCTAATGAAAAACTGTTTTTT
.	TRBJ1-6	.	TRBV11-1	CASSPDTDRGSPLHF	TGTGCCAGCAGCCCCGACACGGATCGGGGGTCACCCCTCCACTTT
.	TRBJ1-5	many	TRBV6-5	CASSQVLSGAQHF	TGTGCCAGCAGCCAAGTCCTTTCCGGGGCCCAGCATTTT
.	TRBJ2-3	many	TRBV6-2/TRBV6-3	CASSYSAVSNTDTQYF	TGTGCCAGCAGTTACTCTGCAGTTTCTAACACAGATACGCAGTATTTT
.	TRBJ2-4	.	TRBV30	CAWRGGDRGTNIQYF	TGTGCCTGGAGAGGAGGCGACCGGGGAACAAACATTCAGTACTTC
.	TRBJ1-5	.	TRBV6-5	CVSSEAKGQPQHF	TGTGTCAGCAGTGAAGCGAAGGGCCAGCCCCAGCACTTT
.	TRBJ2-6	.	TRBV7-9	CASSLPTPSGANVLTF	TGTGCCAGCAGCCTCCCTACGCCTTCTGGGGCCAACGTCCTGACTTTC
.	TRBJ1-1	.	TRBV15	CATSRGSGATEAFF	TGTGCCACCAGCAGGGGAAGTGGGGCAACTGAGGCTTTCTTT
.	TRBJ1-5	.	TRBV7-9	CASSLGWDSNQPQHF	TGTGCCAGCAGCTTAGGGTGGGATAGCAATCAGCCCCAGCATTTT
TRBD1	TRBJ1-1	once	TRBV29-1	CSVDMTGYGTEASF	TGCAGCGTAGACATGACAGGGTATGGCACTGAAGCTTCCTTT
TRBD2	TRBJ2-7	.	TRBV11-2	CANSPVLAAPLYEQYF	TGTGCCAACAGCCCGGTACTAGCGGCCCCTCTCTACGAGCAGTACTTC
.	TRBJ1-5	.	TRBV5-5	CASSESGLVSNQPQHF	TGTGCCAGCAGCGAATCGGGACTGGTGAGCAATCAGCCCCAGCATTTT
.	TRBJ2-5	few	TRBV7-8	CASSWEDDQETQYF	TGTGCCAGCAGCTGGGAGGACGATCAGGAGACCCAGTACTTC
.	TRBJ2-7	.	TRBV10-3	CAICGGTGTTYEQYF	TGTGCCATCTGCGGGGGGACAGGGACCACCTACGAGCAGTACTTC
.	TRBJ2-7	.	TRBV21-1	CASSKEGLDPLEQYF	TGTGCCAGCAGCAAAGAGGGACTAGACCCCCTCGAGCAGTACTTC
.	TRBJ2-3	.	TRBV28	CASGDPAWTQYF	TGTGCCAGCGGTGACCCCGCATGGACGCAGTATTTT
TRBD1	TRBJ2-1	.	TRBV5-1	CVSSVTGPGNEQFF	TGCGTCAGCAGCGTGACAGGGCCTGGCAATGAGCAGTTCTTC
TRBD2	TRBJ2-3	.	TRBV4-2	CSSSQVIGGSTDTQYF	TGTTCCAGCAGCCAAGTTATCGGCGGGAGTACAGATACGCAGTATTTT
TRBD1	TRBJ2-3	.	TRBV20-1	CSASGTGGRTDTQYF	TGCAGTGCCTCAGGGACAGGGGGACGCACAGATACGCAGTATTTT
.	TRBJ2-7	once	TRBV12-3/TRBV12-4	CAGSGGYEQYF	TGTGCCGGCAGTGGGGGCTACGAGCAGTACTTC
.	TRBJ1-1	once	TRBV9	CASSKREAGYTEAFF	TGTGCCAGCAGCAAAAGGGAAGCAGGGTACACTGAAGCTTTCTTT
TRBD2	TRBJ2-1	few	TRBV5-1	CASSLDSSGTYNEQFF	TGCGCCAGCAGCTTGGATTCTAGCGGTACCTACAATGAGCAGTTCTTC
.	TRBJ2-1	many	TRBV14	CASSQDPVGGNLYNEQFF	TGTGCCAGCAGCCAAGATCCGGTGGGCGGAAATTTGTACAATGAGCAGTTCTTC
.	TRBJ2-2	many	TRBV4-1	CASSQEGWTGELFF	TGCGCCAGCAGCCAAGAAGGTTGGACCGGGGAGCTGTTTTTT
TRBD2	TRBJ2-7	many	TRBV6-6	CASSYSSPSGAYYEQYF	TGTGCCAGCAGTTACTCTAGTCCCAGCGGGGCCTACTACGAGCAGTACTTC
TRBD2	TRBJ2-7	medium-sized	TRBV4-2	CASSQAGGQFSSYEQYF	TGTGCCAGCAGCCAAGCGGGGGGTCAGTTTAGCTCCTACGAGCAGTACTTC
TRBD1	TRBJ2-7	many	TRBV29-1	CSVEGGGQGIYEQYF	TGCAGCGTTGAAGGGGGGGGACAGGGGATCTACGAGCAGTACTTC
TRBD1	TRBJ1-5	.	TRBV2	CASSESTGRQPQHF	TGTGCCAGCAGTGAGTCGACAGGGCGACAGCCCCAGCATTTT
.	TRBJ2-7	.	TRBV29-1	CNVATAWGMRYEQYF	TGCAACGTTGCCACTGCTTGGGGGATGAGGTACGAGCAGTACTTC
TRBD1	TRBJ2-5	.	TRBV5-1	CASSLGQGRLETQYF	TGCGCCAGCAGCCTGGGACAGGGACGATTGGAGACCCAGTACTTC
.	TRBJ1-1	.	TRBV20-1	CRPTDGQRATEAFF	TGCAGACCAACCGACGGACAGCGAGCCACTGAAGCTTTCTTT
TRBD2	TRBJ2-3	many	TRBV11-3	CASSPGTSRADTQYF	TGTGCCAGCAGCCCCGGGACTAGCAGGGCAGATACGCAGTATTTT
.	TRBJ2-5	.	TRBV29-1	CSVTRDGQETQYF	TGCAGCGTTACCCGGGACGGACAAGAGACCCAGTATTTC
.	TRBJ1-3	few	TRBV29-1	CSVCDRSSGNTIYF	TGCAGCGTTTGCGACAGAAGCTCTGGAAACACCATATATTTT
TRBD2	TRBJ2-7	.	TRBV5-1	CASSTGETSQSEQYF	TGCGCCAGCTCCACCGGCGAGACTAGCCAGAGCGAGCAGTACTTC
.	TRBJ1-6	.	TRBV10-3	CAISELSGHSPLHF	TGTGCCATCAGTGAGTTGTCAGGGCATTCACCCCTCCACTTT
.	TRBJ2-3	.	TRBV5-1	CASSVAGGDTDTQYF	TGCGCCAGCAGCGTGGCCGGGGGTGACACAGATACGCAGTATTTT
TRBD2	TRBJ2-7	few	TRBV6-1	CASRTRPYEQYF	TGTGCCAGCCGGACTAGACCCTACGAGCAGTACTTC
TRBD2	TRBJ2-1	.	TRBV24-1	CATSDPAGGIQFF	TGTGCCACCAGTGACCCAGCGGGAGGGATTCAGTTCTTC
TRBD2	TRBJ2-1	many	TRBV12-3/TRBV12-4	CASRGTSGSLAYNEQFF	TGTGCCAGCAGGGGGACTAGCGGGAGTTTGGCGTACAATGAGCAGTTCTTC
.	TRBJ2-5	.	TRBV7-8	CASCPPTESPETQYF	TGTGCCAGCTGCCCGCCGACAGAAAGTCCAGAGACCCAGTACTTC
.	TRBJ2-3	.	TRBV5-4	CASSLGKRSIDTQYF	TGTGCCAGCAGCTTGGGGAAACGGAGCATAGATACGCAGTATTTT
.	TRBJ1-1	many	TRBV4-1	CASSQESDAFF	TGCGCCAGCAGCCAAGAGAGCGACGCTTTCTTT
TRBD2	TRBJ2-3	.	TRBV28	CASSRASGSGRTDTRYF	TGTGCCAGCAGTAGAGCTAGCGGGAGTGGGCGCACAGATACGCGGTATTTT